Sequencing of this T cell receptor (beta chain) was carried out in a study of blood T cell repertoires in COVID-19. Study-wide background: COVID-19 samples, acute and convalescent, were from the United States, Italy and Spain. The analysed material was cDNA or gDNA that came from T cells, B-cell-depleted T cells, or PBMCs.

The CDR3 runs to 13 residues. Trimming pared 5 bases from V and 0 bases from J, leaving 5 bases between. CDR1 and CDR2 (germline): SGHNT, YYREEE (reference sequence). Per the authors' pipeline: Estimates of nucleated cell counts were drawn from the amplification of reference gene primers. TCRdb's table, derived via immunoSEQ multiplex PCR, lists solely in-frame clones and lacks some. V and J calls and clone size are as listed in that table; D and trimming were resolved from the DNA. The table includes over 150,000 clones, 75% to 90% detected once. The sequenced material came from peripheral blood. V is TRBV5-4 and J is TRBJ2-2; possibly TRBD1 for D (5 bases). The TCR sequence derives from a woman of 80 years or more with active or convalescent COVID-19. CDR3 DNA: TGTGCCAGCAGGGGGCCGAACACCGGGGAGCTGTTTTTT. This encodes CASRGPNTGELFF.